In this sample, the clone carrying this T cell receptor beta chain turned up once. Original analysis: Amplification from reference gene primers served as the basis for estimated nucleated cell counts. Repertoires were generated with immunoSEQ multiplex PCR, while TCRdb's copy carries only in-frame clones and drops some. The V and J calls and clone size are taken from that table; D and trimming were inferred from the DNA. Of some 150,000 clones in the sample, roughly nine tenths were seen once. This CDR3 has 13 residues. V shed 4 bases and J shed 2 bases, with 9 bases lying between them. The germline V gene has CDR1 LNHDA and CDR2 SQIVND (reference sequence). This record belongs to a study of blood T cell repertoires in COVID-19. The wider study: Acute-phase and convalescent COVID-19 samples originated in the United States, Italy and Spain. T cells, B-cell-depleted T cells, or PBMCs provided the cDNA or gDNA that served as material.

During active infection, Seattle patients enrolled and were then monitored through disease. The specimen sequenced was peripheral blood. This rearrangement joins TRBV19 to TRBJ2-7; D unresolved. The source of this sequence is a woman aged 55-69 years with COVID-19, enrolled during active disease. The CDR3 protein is CASSTQFTYEQYF. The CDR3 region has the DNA TGTGCCAGTAGTACTCAGTTTACCTACGAGCAGTACTTC.